The T cell receptor (beta chain) described here comes from a study of Graves' ophthalmopathy and Graves' hyperthyroidism. CDR3 size: 19 residues. Looked up from germline, CDR1 is SGHTA and CDR2 is FQGNSA. V was pared by 5 bases and J by 4 bases, with 15 bases of the junction left unmatched. A single count supports this clonotype. Uncontrolled infections, pregnancy, lactation or other autoimmune diseases led to patient exclusion. The sequenced template was RNA, covering the TCR beta CDR3 region. First-round RT-PCR used HTBI primers; second-round multiplex PCR followed. One entry per CDR3 protein results from TCRdb running MiXCR on the multiplex PCR reads. Altogether about 700,000 distinct CDR3 sequences are present, just over 40% being singletons, with the ten largest covering 3% to 4%.

The sequence was obtained from an adult man with Graves' ophthalmopathy. The chain combines TRBV7-2 with TRBJ2-6, with TRBD1 identical over 9 bases. Material for sequencing was peripheral blood. Here the CDR3 reads CASSAQGWDRASGANVLTF. In nucleotides, the CDR3 is TGTGCCAGCAGCGCACAGGGGTGGGACAGGGCGTCGGGGGCCAACGTCCTGACTTTC.